Each of the 30 T cell receptor beta chains below was sequenced from the same sample in a study of monozygotic twins with inflammatory bowel disease. Using the 5' RACE reads, TCRdb records one entry per CDR3 protein without DNA. The ten most abundant clones cover around 11% of a sample with more than 85,000 distinct CDR3 sequences. Input material: blood. Receptor source: a human donor with ulcerative colitis or Crohn's disease, or a healthy co-twin of an affected twin (not recorded which).

The genes are TRBV3-1 and TRBJ1-5. The length of the CDR3 is 14 residues. CDR1 is LGHDT, CDR2 YNNKEL, per germline (reference sequence). The CDR3 reads CASSPREIHQPQHF.

The chain joins TRBV7-2 to TRBJ1-4; absent DNA, TCRdb's TRBD1 call cannot be checked. The CDR3 runs 15 residues. Per the germline V gene, CDR1 is SGHTA and CDR2 is FQGNSA. CDR3 in amino acids: CASSLDRGARKKLFF. The entire variable domain, with the rest obtained from reference TRBV7-2 and TRBJ1-4, is as follows: GAGVSQSPSNKVTEKGKDVELRCDPISGHTALYWYRQSLGQGLEFLIYFQGNSAPDKSGLPSDRFSAERTGGSVSTLTIQRTQQEDSAVYLCASSLDRGARKKLFFGSGTQLSVL.

The V gene is TRBV15, the J gene TRBJ2-1; TCRdb lists TRBD2, though no DNA is available to test this call. Germline CDR1 and CDR2: LNHNV and YYDKDF (reference sequence). The CDR3 contains 15 residues. CDR3 protein: CATSRDLRGVDEQFF.

This chain connects TRBV5-6 to TRBJ2-7; TCRdb outputs TRBD2, but without DNA this stays unchecked. The germline gives CDR1 SGHDT, CDR2 YYEEEE. This CDR3 has 15 residues. CDR3 sequence: CASTYRLAATYEQYF. Full variable domain (rest looked up from reference TRBV5-6 and TRBJ2-7): DAGVTQSPTHLIKTRGQQVTLRCSPKSGHDTVSWYQQALGQGPQFIFQYYEEEERQRGNFPDRFSGHQFPNYSSELNVNALLLGDSALYLCASTYRLAATYEQYFGPGTRLTVT.

The chain joins TRBV24-1 to TRBJ2-3. The germline V gene has CDR1 KGHDR and CDR2 SFDVKD. This CDR3 contains 15 residues. CDR3 residues: CATSEARAHTDTQYF.

CDR3 loop: CASSPTSMPGDTQYF. The J gene is TRBJ2-3, the V gene TRBV7-2; no DNA is available, so the TRBD1 call from TCRdb remains unchecked. The CDR3 loop spans 15 amino acids. Germline V gene lookup returns CDR1 SGHTA and CDR2 FQGNSA.

V and J are TRBV11-1 and TRBJ2-7. This CDR3 contains 14 residues. Germline V CDR1 and CDR2: SGHAT, FQDESV (reference sequence). The CDR3 loop is CASSFSGRVYEQYF.

The rearrangement joins TRBV20-1 to TRBJ2-1. Germline V gene data show CDR1 as DFQATT and CDR2 as SNEGSKA (reference sequence). The CDR3 sequence is 13 residues long. The CDR3: CSASVGSYNEQFF.

The chain carries TRBV7-2 and TRBJ2-5; the TRBD2 assignment by TCRdb is unverifiable without DNA. Germline CDR1 SGHTA, CDR2 FQGNSA. This CDR3 is 16 amino acids long. The CDR3 here is CASSKRLAGDQETQYF.

By frequency, this clonotype registers medium-sized (0.01 to 0.1%). This rearrangement joins TRBV29-1 to TRBJ2-7; TCRdb names TRBD1, which stays unverified in the absence of DNA. The CDR3 extends over 13 amino acids. Germline V gene lookup returns CDR1 SQVTM and CDR2 ANQGSEA. CDR3 sequence: CSVETDRVYEQYF.

The chain recombines TRBV12-3 or TRBV12-4 with TRBJ1-6; TCRdb outputs TRBD1, but without DNA this stays unchecked. CDR3 length: 15 amino acids. CDR3 amino acids: CASRPGQGLNSPLHF.

The CDR3 protein is CSVGTGSSYNEQFF. The J gene is TRBJ2-1, the V gene TRBV29-1; no DNA is available, so the TRBD1 call from TCRdb remains unchecked. CDR1 SQVTM and CDR2 ANQGSEA come from the germline V gene. The CDR3 consists of 14 residues.

The V and J genes are TRBV29-1 and TRBJ2-3; no DNA is available, so the TRBD1 call from TCRdb remains unchecked. Germline V CDR1 and CDR2: SQVTM, ANQGSEA. The CDR3 loop spans 13 amino acids. The CDR3 sequence: CSVEGGRTDTQYF.

This rearrangement joins TRBV5-3 to TRBJ1-5; TCRdb's D call of TRBD1 is untestable without DNA. TRBV5-3 is identified as an open reading frame with a role that is uncertain. The CDR3 is made up of 14 amino acids. The CDR3 here is CARSGQGGNQPQHF.

The chain recombines TRBV28 with TRBJ2-2; lacking DNA, the TRBD1 call made by TCRdb goes unchecked. Germline V gene sequence: CDR1 MDHEN, CDR2 SYDVKM. The CDR3 covers 13 residues. The CDR3: CAMRQGFTGELFF.

The genes are TRBV4-3 and TRBJ2-2; no DNA is available, so the TRBD1 call from TCRdb remains unchecked. Looked up from germline, CDR1 is LGHNA and CDR2 is YSLEER. The CDR3 runs to 15 residues. CDR3 in amino acids: CASSRLSGGTGELFF.

The gene calls are TRBV20-1 and TRBJ2-1; the D call from TCRdb, TRBD2, cannot be confirmed without DNA. CDR1 is DFQATT, CDR2 SNEGSKA, per germline (reference sequence). This CDR3 spans 15 amino acids. The CDR3: CSARYTRLAGGEQFF.

This rearrangement joins TRBV7-2 to TRBJ2-1; TCRdb's D gene call, TRBD1, goes unchecked for lack of DNA. The CDR3 is 15 residues long. Germline V CDR1 and CDR2: SGHTA, FQGNSA. The chain's CDR3 is CASSLAPGTYNEQFF.

The rearrangement joins TRBV3-1 to TRBJ2-7; lacking DNA, the TRBD1 call made by TCRdb goes unchecked. The germline gives CDR1 LGHDT, CDR2 YNNKEL (reference sequence). CDR3 length: 13 residues. This CDR3 reads CASSTGTGGVKYF.

CDR3 in amino acids: CASSLLGGVGNTIYF. The J gene is TRBJ1-3, the V gene TRBV5-1; TCRdb's D call, TRBD1, is unchecked because there is no DNA. The CDR3 extends over 15 amino acids. CDR1 is SGHRS, CDR2 YFSETQ, per germline.

The CDR3 sequence is CASSLELAGNIQYF. The chain couples TRBV5-1 to TRBJ2-4; the TCRdb D gene call, TRBD2, has no DNA to confirm it. This CDR3 contains 14 residues. Germline V CDR1 and CDR2: SGHRS, YFSETQ.

The chain links TRBV7-9 to TRBJ1-3; TCRdb calls TRBD1, which cannot be checked without DNA. Germline CDR1 is SEHNR and CDR2 is FQNEAQ (reference sequence). The CDR3 sequence is 14 residues long. CDR3: CASSRTGNGNTIYF.

The chain employs TRBV5-5 and TRBJ2-1; the TRBD1 assignment by TCRdb is unverifiable without DNA. Germline CDR1 reads SGHKS; CDR2 reads YYEKEE (reference sequence). The length of the CDR3 is 14 residues. CDR3 loop: CASSLVYRVPEQFF.

The V call is TRBV28, the J call TRBJ1-1; TCRdb gives TRBD1 as the D gene, but with no DNA this cannot be confirmed. The CDR3 spans 16 residues. Germline V CDR1 and CDR2: MDHEN, SYDVKM. CDR3 sequence: CASRPRTSKRDTEAFF.

This chain joins TRBV7-2 and TRBJ2-3; TCRdb calls TRBD2, which cannot be checked without DNA. Germline V CDR1 and CDR2: SGHTA, FQGNSA. The CDR3 runs to 14 residues. The CDR3 sequence: CASSLGLEVDTQYF.

V is TRBV21-1 and J is TRBJ2-2; TCRdb names TRBD1, which stays unverified in the absence of DNA. TRBV21-1 is described as a pseudogene. The CDR3 covers 16 residues. The CDR3 sequence is CASRPPADTYTGELFF.

This chain uses TRBV28 with TRBJ2-1; TCRdb picks TRBD2, but there is no DNA to check that call. The germline CDR1 and CDR2 sequences are MDHEN and SYDVKM. This CDR3 comprises 16 residues. The CDR3 sequence: CASNTAGGITYNEQFF. Filled out from reference TRBV28 and TRBJ2-1, the complete variable domain reads DVKVTQSSRYLVKRTGEKVFLECVQDMDHENMFWYRQDPGLGLRLIYFSYDVKMKEKGDIPEGYSVSREKKERFSLILESASTNQTSMYLCASNTAGGITYNEQFFGPGTRLTVL.

The rearrangement joins TRBV13 to TRBJ2-1; TCRdb selects TRBD1, and the lack of DNA leaves this call unchecked. The CDR3 has 15 amino acids. Germline V gives CDR1 PRHDT, CDR2 FYEKMQ (reference sequence). The CDR3 sequence: CASSLNRGSSNEQFF.

This chain joins TRBV2 and TRBJ2-1; the D call of TRBD1 rests on TCRdb alone, since no DNA is present to check it. CDR3 length: 14 amino acids. Per germline, CDR1 SNHLY and CDR2 FYNNEI. This CDR3 reads CAIPGQGTNNEQFF. Combining the CDR3 with reference TRBV2 and TRBJ2-1 gives the whole variable domain EPEVTQTPSHQVTQMGQEVILRCVPISNHLYFYWYRQILGQKVEFLVSFYNNEISEKSEIFDDQFSVERPDGSNFTLKIRSTKLEDSAMYFCAIPGQGTNNEQFFGPGTRLTVL.

J is TRBJ2-5 and V is TRBV19; TCRdb returns TRBD1, unconfirmable since there is no DNA. The CDR3 has 12 residues. Germline V gene data show CDR1 as LNHDA and CDR2 as SQIVND (reference sequence). This CDR3 is CASQGAVETQYF.